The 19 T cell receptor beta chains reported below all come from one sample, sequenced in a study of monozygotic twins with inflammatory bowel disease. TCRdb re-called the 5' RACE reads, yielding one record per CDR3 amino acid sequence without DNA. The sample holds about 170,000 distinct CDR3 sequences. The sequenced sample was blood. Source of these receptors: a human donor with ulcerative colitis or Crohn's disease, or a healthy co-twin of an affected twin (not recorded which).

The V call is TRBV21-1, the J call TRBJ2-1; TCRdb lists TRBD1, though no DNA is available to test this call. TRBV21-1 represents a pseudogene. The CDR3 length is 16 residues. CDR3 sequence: CASTPSGGAKGNEQFF.

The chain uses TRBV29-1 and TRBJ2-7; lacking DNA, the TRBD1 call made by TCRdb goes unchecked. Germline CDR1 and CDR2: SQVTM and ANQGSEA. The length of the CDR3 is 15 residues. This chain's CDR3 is CSVETEQGGSYEQYF.

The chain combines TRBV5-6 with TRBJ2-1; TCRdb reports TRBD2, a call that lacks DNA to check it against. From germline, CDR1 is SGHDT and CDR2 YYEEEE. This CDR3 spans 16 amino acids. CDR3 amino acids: CASSLAGGRAYNEQFF.

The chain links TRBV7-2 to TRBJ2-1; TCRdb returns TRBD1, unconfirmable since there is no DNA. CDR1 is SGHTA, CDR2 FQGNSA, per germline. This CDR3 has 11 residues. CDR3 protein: CASSSLGEQFF.

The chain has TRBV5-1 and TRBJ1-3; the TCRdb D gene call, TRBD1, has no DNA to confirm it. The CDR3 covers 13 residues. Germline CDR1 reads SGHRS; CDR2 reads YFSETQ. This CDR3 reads CASSRGFGNTIYF.

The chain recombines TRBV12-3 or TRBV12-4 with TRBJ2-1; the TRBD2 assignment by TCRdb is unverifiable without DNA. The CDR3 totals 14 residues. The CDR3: CASSSASGDNEQFF.

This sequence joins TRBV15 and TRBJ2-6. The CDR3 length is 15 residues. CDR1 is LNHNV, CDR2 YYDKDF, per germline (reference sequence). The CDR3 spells CATSRAISGANVLTF. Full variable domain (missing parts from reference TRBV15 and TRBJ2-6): DAMVIQNPRYQVTQFGKPVTLSCSQTLNHNVMYWYQQKSSQAPKLLFHYYDKDFNNEADTPDNFQSRRPNTSFCFLDIRSPGLGDTAMYLCATSRAISGANVLTFGAGSRLTVL.

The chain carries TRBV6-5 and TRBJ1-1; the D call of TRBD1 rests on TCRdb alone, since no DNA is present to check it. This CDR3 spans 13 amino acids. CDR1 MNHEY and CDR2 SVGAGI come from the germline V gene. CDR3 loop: CASSASWGAQAFF.

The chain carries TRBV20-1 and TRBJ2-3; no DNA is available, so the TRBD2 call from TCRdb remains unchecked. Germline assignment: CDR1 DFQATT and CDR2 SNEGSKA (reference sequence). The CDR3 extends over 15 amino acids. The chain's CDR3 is CSVPQQGGRTDTQYF.

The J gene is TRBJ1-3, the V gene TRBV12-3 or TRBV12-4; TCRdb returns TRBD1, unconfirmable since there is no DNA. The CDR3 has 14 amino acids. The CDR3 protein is CASGRTGAGNTIYF.

The CDR3 here is CASSFQAGSSTYEQYF. This rearrangement joins TRBV5-1 to TRBJ2-7. This CDR3 has 16 amino acids. CDR1 is SGHRS, CDR2 YFSETQ, per germline.

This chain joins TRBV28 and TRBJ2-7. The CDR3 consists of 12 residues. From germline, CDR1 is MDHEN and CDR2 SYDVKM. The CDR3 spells CASSLSGFEQYF. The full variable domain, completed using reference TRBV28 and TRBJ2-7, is DVKVTQSSRYLVKRTGEKVFLECVQDMDHENMFWYRQDPGLGLRLIYFSYDVKMKEKGDIPEGYSVSREKKERFSLILESASTNQTSMYLCASSLSGFEQYFGPGTRLTVT.

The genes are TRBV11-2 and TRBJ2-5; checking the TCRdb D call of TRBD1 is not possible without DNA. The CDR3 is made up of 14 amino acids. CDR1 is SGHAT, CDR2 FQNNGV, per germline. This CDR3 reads CASRPQGAGETQYF.

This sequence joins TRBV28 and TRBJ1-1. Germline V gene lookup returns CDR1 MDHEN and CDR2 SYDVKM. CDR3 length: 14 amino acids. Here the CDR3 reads CASREDLMNTEAFF.

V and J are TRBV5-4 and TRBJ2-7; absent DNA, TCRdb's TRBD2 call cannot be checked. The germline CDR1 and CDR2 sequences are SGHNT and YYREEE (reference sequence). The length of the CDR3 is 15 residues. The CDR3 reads CASSLRRETLYEQYF.

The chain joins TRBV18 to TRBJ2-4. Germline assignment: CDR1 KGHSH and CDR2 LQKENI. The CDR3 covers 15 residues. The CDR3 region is CASSPDRLAKNIQYF.

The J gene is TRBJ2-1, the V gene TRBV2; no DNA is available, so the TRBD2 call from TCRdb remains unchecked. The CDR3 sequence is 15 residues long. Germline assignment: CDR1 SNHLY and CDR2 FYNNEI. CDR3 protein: CASSVDYRPHIEQFF.

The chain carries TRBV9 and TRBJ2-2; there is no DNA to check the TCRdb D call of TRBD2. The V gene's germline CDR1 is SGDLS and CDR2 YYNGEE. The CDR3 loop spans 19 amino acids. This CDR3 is CASSPFDGLAGGLTGELFF.

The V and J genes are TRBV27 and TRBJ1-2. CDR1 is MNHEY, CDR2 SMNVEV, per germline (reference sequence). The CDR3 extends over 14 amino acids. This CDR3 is CASKSRGGAGGYTF.